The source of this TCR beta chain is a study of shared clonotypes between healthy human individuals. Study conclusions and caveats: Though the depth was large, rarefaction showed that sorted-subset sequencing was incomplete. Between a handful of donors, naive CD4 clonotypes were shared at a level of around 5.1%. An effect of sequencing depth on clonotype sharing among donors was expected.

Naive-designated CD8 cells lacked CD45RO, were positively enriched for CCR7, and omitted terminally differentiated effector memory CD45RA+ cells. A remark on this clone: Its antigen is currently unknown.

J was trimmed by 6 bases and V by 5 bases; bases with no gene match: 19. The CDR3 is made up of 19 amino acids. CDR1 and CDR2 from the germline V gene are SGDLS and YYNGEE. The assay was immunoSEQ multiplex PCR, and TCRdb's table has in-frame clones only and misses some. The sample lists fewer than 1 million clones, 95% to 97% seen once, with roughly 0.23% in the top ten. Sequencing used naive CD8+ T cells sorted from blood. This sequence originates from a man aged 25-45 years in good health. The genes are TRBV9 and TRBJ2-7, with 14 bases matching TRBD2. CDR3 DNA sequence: TGTGCCAGCAGTCCAGGCGGGACTAGCGGGAGAGGCCCCGAGGGCGAGCAGTACTTC. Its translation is CASSPGGTSGRGPEGEQYF.